The sequence of this T cell receptor (beta chain) was determined in a study of blood T cell repertoires in COVID-19. The CDR3 sequence is 19 residues long. Trimming at V came to 5 bases and at J to 9 bases, leaving 18 bases not matched to a gene. The germline CDR1 and CDR2 sequences are SGHTA and FQGTGA. Some clones are missing from TCRdb's copy, which holds only in-frame ones; the method was immunoSEQ multiplex PCR. Of 150,000 to 180,000 clones listed, roughly 80% are singletons. V is TRBV7-3 and J is TRBJ2-1, with TRBD2 matching 14 bases. This receptor was obtained from a woman of 80 years or more with acute or convalescent COVID-19. Specimen: peripheral blood. The CDR3 DNA follows: TGTGCCAGCAGCCGGCAAGCCCCGGGGACTAGCGGGAGATTGAGTGAGCAGTTCTTC. Translating it yields CASSRQAPGTSGRLSEQFF.